This T cell receptor beta chain was retrieved from a study of cytomegalovirus exposure and HLA in healthy donors. In the study overall: Tens of millions of unique TCRs from HLA-typed donors were held in an early release of data.

Trimming removed 1 base at V and 0 bases at J, with 12 bases between. The CDR3 contains 16 residues. Germline CDR1 is SGHRS and CDR2 is YFSETQ. Findings of the study overall: Some V segments, TRBV6-2 and TRBV6-3 among them, were indistinguishable and were therefore excluded. Accurate HLA-A and HLA-B prediction from TCR beta sequences was reported for most subjects. For most TCR sequences rarity was the rule, although some public TCRs occurred in many donors.

This PCR relied on a set of 60 Vbeta primers and 13 Jbeta primers. This table comes from immunoSEQ multiplex PCR, and its TCRdb copy is limited to in-frame clones, with some not included. The table lists 150,000 to 200,000 clones, 82% of them singletons. In the case of this clone: Its antigen is not known.

The chain couples TRBV5-1 to TRBJ2-3; TRBD1 is a possible D gene (6 bases). Sequenced: PBMCs. The sequence was collected from a girl aged 2-10 years in good health and CMV-seropositive. CDR3 nucleotides: TGCGCCAGCAGCTTGTGGTCAGGGGCGAGCACAGATACGCAGTATTTT. Residues: CASSLWSGASTDTQYF.